The 20 T cell receptor beta chains presented below share a single source sample, sequenced in a study of T cells in Graves' hyperthyroidism and ophthalmopathy. What was amplified from RNA transcripts were TCR beta CDR3 regions. The HTBI primer set served for first-round RT-PCR of the TCR CDR3. Each CDR3 protein is one row after TCRdb ran MiXCR on the multiplex PCR reads. The sample lists nearly 750,000 distinct CDR3 sequences, 30% to 40% occurring once. Sequencing was performed on blood. Receptors originate from a woman between 40 and 55 years old with Graves' hyperthyroidism.

This clonotype was observed at least ten times. J is TRBJ1-2 and V is TRBV2, with TRBD1 matching over 8 bases. The germline V gene encodes CDR1 SNHLY and CDR2 FYNNEI. The CDR3 totals 13 residues. Losses at the gene ends were 8 bases for V and 6 bases for J; bases not matched to a gene: 8. DNA for the CDR3: TGTGCCAGCTCAGAGACAGGGGACCATGGCTACACCTTC. Translation: CASSETGDHGYTF.

The sample holds one count of this clonotype. The chain combines TRBV7-2 with TRBJ1-2; 12 nucleotides agree with TRBD1. The CDR3 sequence is 16 residues long. Trimming at V came to 1 base and at J to 9 bases, leaving 9 bases not matched to a gene. CDR1 is SGHTA and CDR2 is FQGNSA in the germline V gene. CDR3 protein: CASSLEKPGQGARYTF. CDR3 DNA: TGTGCCAGCAGCTTAGAAAAACCGGGACAGGGGGCTCGCTACACCTTC.

This clonotype has a count of ten or more. The chain recombines TRBV10-3 with TRBJ2-5; D remains unclear. Germline CDR1 reads ENHRY; CDR2 reads SYGVKD. V lost 2 bases, J lost 5 bases, and 6 bases lay in between. This CDR3 is 12 amino acids long. The CDR3 sequence is CAISEPSETQYF. CDR3 bases: TGTGCCATCAGTGAGCCAAGCGAGACCCAGTACTTC.

The gene calls are TRBV7-2 and TRBJ1-1; TRBD1 might be the D (6 bases). Germline CDR1 is SGHTA and CDR2 is FQGNSA. Trimming took off 7 bases at V and 6 bases at J, with 18 bases between the two ends. The CDR3 runs to 14 residues. CDR3 nucleotides: TGTGCCAGCACCCGACAAGGGGGGGTCGCTGAAGCTTTCTTT. Its translation is CASTRQGGVAEAFF.

The genes are TRBV20-1 and TRBJ2-5; D is tentatively TRBD1 or TRBD2 (6 bases each). The J call may be wrong; the DNA end is better matched by TRBJ2-1. The CDR3 is 16 amino acids. Germline V gene lookup returns CDR1 DFQATT and CDR2 SNEGSKA (reference sequence). Here the CDR3 reads CSARVGTGAAYNEQFF. In nucleotides, the CDR3 is TGCAGTGCTAGAGTGGGGACGGGGGCGGCCTACAATGAGCAGTTCTTC.

The chain employs TRBV6-5 and TRBJ2-5, with 7 bases lining up with TRBD1. The CDR3 runs to 15 residues. V dropped 5 bases and J dropped 5; count of bases not matched to a gene: 11. Germline V gene lookup returns CDR1 MNHEY and CDR2 SVGAGI. The DNA of the CDR3 is TGTGCCAGCAGTCTCCCTAGGACAGGCGGGGAGACCCAGTACTTC. Amino acids: CASSLPRTGGETQYF.

This clonotype came up many times. The V and J genes are TRBV19 and TRBJ1-2; 7 bases align to TRBD1. Looked up from germline, CDR1 is LNHDA and CDR2 is SQIVND (reference sequence). This CDR3 contains 15 residues. Germline trimming cut 5 bases from V and 0 bases from J; bases unmatched to any gene: 6. CDR3 residues: CASSVPGQPNYGYTF. For the CDR3, the DNA is TGTGCCAGTAGTGTACCGGGACAGCCTAACTATGGCTACACCTTC.

Comments on this clonotype: This could be a read error, since a much larger clone is one nucleotide away. The rearrangement links TRBV20-1 to TRBJ1-4; D not resolved. CDR3 size: 10 residues. CDR1 is DFQATT, CDR2 SNEGSKA, per germline (reference sequence). CDR3: CSARNEELFF. The CDR3 bases are TGCAGTGCTCGGAATGAAGAACTGTTTTTT.

This clonotype was seen many times. V gene TRBV25-1 combines with J gene TRBJ2-3, with D perhaps matching TRBD2 (5 bases). The CDR3 has 16 residues. Trimming took off 0 bases at V and 4 bases at J, with 14 bases between the two ends. Germline V lookup: CDR1 MGHDK, CDR2 SYGVNS. In DNA, the CDR3 is TGTGCCAGCAGTGAATATGGAGGCCGAAGAGCAGATACGCAGTATTTT. It yields the protein CASSEYGGRRADTQYF.

This clonotype was picked up many times. The J gene is TRBJ1-2, the V gene TRBV11-2; D unclear. The germline CDR1 and CDR2 sequences are SGHAT and FQNNGV. The CDR3 extends over 15 amino acids. Trimming cost V 5 bases and J 3 bases, with 16 bases left between them. CDR3 sequence (DNA): TGTGCCAGCAGCCTCACCGTCCGGCCCGACTATGGCTACACCTTC. It codes for CASSLTVRPDYGYTF.

This chain links TRBV19 with TRBJ2-1; TRBD1 matches at 7 bases. With 3 bases clipped from V and 7 bases from J, the junction kept 3 bases outside the gene matches. Per the germline V gene, CDR1 is LNHDA and CDR2 is SQIVND (reference sequence). CDR3 size: 13 residues. The CDR3 sequence: CASSIGTANEQFF. The CDR3 DNA is TGTGCCAGTAGTATCGGGACAGCAAATGAGCAGTTCTTC.

The chain links TRBV7-2 to TRBJ1-2; D call uncertain. The CDR3 runs 13 residues. From germline, CDR1 is SGHTA and CDR2 FQGNSA. V lost 5 bases, J lost 4 bases, and 11 bases lay in between. The CDR3 DNA is TGTGCCAGCAGCCTACAGATCCCCTATGGCTACACCTTC. This sequence encodes CASSLQIPYGYTF.

The CDR3 here is CAISVEGDEKLFF. CDR3 DNA: TGTGCCATCAGTGTCGAGGGGGATGAAAAACTGTTTTTT. This rearrangement joins TRBV10-3 to TRBJ1-4; a weak D match, TRBD1 (6 bases). V was clipped by 4 bases and J by 6 bases, with 9 bases between them. Germline CDR1 reads ENHRY; CDR2 reads SYGVKD. The CDR3 length is 13 residues.

The rearrangement links TRBV14 to TRBJ2-1, with TRBD1 identical over 8 bases. CDR3 length: 16 amino acids. Germline trimming cut 2 bases from V and 2 bases from J; bases unmatched to any gene: 5. In germline, CDR1 is SGHDN, CDR2 FVKESK. This chain's CDR3 is CASSQQGARAYNEQFF. The DNA of the CDR3 is TGTGCCAGCAGCCAACAGGGGGCTCGGGCCTACAATGAGCAGTTCTTC.

This clonotype was observed a few times. The rearrangement joins TRBV12-3 or TRBV12-4 to TRBJ2-5; D could derive from TRBD1 or TRBD2 (6 bases each). The CDR3 extends over 14 amino acids. With 5 bases removed from V and 7 bases from J, the gap between germline ends came to 17 bases. CDR3 nucleotide sequence: TGTGCCAGCAGTCTCGCGCGGGACATCGGGACCCAGTACTTC. It translates to CASSLARDIGTQYF.

This clonotype was detected many times. The chain is built from TRBV20-1 and TRBJ2-7, with 10 bases fitting TRBD2. Germline assignment: CDR1 DFQATT and CDR2 SNEGSKA (reference sequence). CDR3 length equals 15 residues. J lost 2 bases, V lost 4 bases, and 8 bases had no gene match. The CDR3, as DNA: TGCAGTGCTACCGTGAGCGGGAGGGAGCCCTACGAGCAGTACTTC. Its protein product is CSATVSGREPYEQYF.

This clonotype occurred a few times. This chain joins TRBV10-3 and TRBJ2-3, with TRBD2 identical over 8 bases. The germline CDR1 and CDR2 sequences are ENHRY and SYGVKD. This CDR3 spans 15 amino acids. V lost 7 bases and J lost 5; bases outside the gene matches: 11. Written as DNA, the CDR3 is TGTGCCATCACCCTCCGGGGACTAGTCGGAGATACGCAGTATTTT. This encodes CAITLRGLVGDTQYF.

The CDR3 sequence is CSGLIGNTEAFF. CDR3 coding DNA: TGCAGCGGCCTAATAGGGAACACTGAAGCTTTCTTT. The rearrangement joins TRBV29-1 to TRBJ1-1; D not certain. This CDR3 has 12 amino acids. The V and J ends lost 7 bases and 1 base respectively, with 10 bases between them. CDR1 and CDR2 from the germline V gene are SQVTM and ANQGSEA.

This clonotype was recorded many times. Written as DNA, the CDR3 is TGTGCCAGCAGCTTGGGGGTAATCGAAGCTTTCTTT. Translating gives CASSLGVIEAFF. The V gene is TRBV7-9, the J gene TRBJ1-1; the D gene is possibly TRBD1 (5 bases). Per germline, CDR1 SEHNR and CDR2 FQNEAQ (reference sequence). V shed 3 bases and J shed 8 bases, with 10 bases lying between them. There are 12 residues in the CDR3.

The CDR3 DNA reads TGTGCCAGCAGCCTGGTCCGTAATAAGTACTTC. Its translation: CASSLVRNKYF. J is TRBJ2-7 and V is TRBV11-2; D is uncertain. This CDR3 spans 11 amino acids. In germline, CDR1 is SGHAT, CDR2 FQNNGV. Trimming pared 5 bases from V and 11 bases from J, leaving 13 bases between.